The T cell receptor beta chain described here comes from a study of blood T cells in healthy people across ages. Study-wide results and caveats: Samples with more naive T cells showed higher observed beta diversity. Older individuals had lower TCR beta diversity per million T cells (the decline was roughly linear).

Then a second PCR, running about 6 to 11 cycles, was carried out with a sample-barcoded 5' primer and a J-beta primer mix. TCRdb processed the 5' RACE reads anew with MiXCR; each CDR3 protein has one entry. The profile shows just over 800,000 distinct CDR3 sequences, under 80% of them singletons. About this clonotype: Its specificity is unknown.

The V segment lost 0 bases and the J segment 8 bases; nucleotides outside the gene matches: 6. Germline V lookup: CDR1 LGHNA, CDR2 YSLEER. This CDR3 is built from 14 residues. This chain connects TRBV4-3 to TRBJ1-2, with 7 bases that match TRBD1. Source material: blood. The receptor was derived from a man aged 30-40 years in good health. The CDR3 DNA is TGCGCCAGCAGCCAAGATCAAGGGGGCCGAGGCTACACCTTC. It encodes CASSQDQGGRGYTF.